This T cell receptor (beta chain) came from a study of shared clonotypes between healthy human individuals. Clones were read by immunoSEQ multiplex PCR, and TCRdb kept only the in-frame ones, dropping some. The repertoire consists of 2,100,000 or so clones, with approximately 96% occurring once and the leading ten covering around 0.13%. Recent vaccinations or acute infections were absent in the healthy HIV-negative adult donors. Concerning this clone itself: Antigen: not known.

This CDR3 is 17 amino acids long. Germline values: CDR1 SGHTS, CDR2 YDEGEE. The ends lost 3 bases at V and 3 bases at J; junction bases unmatched: 11. Whole-study results and caveats: The naive CD4 repertoires of several donors were compared, and roughly 5% of clonotypes were shared.

The receptor was isolated from a man between 18 and 35 years old in good health. The sequenced sample consisted of naive CD4+ T cells sorted from blood. Subset meaning: CD45RA+ positively selected. The gene calls are TRBV5-8 and TRBJ2-5; 10 bases are a match to TRBD2. The DNA of the CDR3 is TGTGCCAGCAGCTCGGAGGGACTAGCGAGCCAGAAAGAGACCCAGTACTTC. This sequence encodes CASSSEGLASQKETQYF.